The sample holds many counts of the clone carrying this TCR beta chain. Its antigen is still unknown. This sample was included in a study of immune heterogeneity within non-small cell lung tumors. Using 32 V and 13 J primers, multiplex PCR amplified TCR beta CDR3. TCRdb itself ran the multiplex PCR reads through MiXCR, one entry per CDR3 protein. Of under 25,000 distinct CDR3 sequences listed, around 27% are singletons. Whole-study findings and limits: Recurrence of identical dominant CDR3 beta clonotypes was observed across intrapatient tumor sites, concomitant with site-unique high-frequency clones.

With around 0.6 ug used per sample, the template was genomic DNA from bulk tumor. Collection of several biopsies per primary tumor, spaced far apart, took place during surgery. Newly diagnosed with untreated non-small cell lung cancer, the patients underwent curative surgery. The CDR3 length is 20 residues. Trimming cost V 0 bases and J 0 bases, with 22 bases left between them. The germline V gene has CDR1 MNHEY and CDR2 SVGAGI. J is TRBJ2-3 and V is TRBV6-5; D is perhaps TRBD2 (5 bases). This clonotype was sampled from a man aged 35-49 years with non-small cell lung cancer. Sequencing was performed on lung tumor tissue. CDR3 region: CASSYSRVGVSGGSTDTQYF. For the CDR3, the DNA is TGTGCCAGCAGTTACTCAAGGGTTGGGGTCTCGGGCGGGAGCACAGATACGCAGTATTTT.